This is a list of T cell receptor beta chains from one sample in a study of EBV T-cell therapy then PD-1 blockade in nasopharyngeal carcinoma. No antigens are known for them. The data were produced by immunoSEQ multiplex PCR, yet TCRdb's version contains in-frame clones alone and is incomplete. The data show around 23,000 clones, 84% seen once. This sample comprised CD8+ T cells from blood, obtained around day 58 from a patient whose treatment included autologous EBV-specific T cells and nivolumab. The receptors stem from a man aged 35 to 55 with nasopharyngeal carcinoma. Each CDR3 is given with its conserved first and last residue. Each record gives: D gene, J gene, clone size, V gene, CDR3 DNA, CDR3 protein. A D gene is named only where the DNA matches it firmly. Size tells how often a clone was seen (once, few, many) or the class of an expanded clone, and some rows leave it out.

d_call: .
j_call: TRBJ2-2
clone_size: .
v_call: TRBV15
cdr3_nt: TGTGCCACCAGCGATTACAGGTTCGCCGGGGAGCTGTTTTTT
cdr3_aa: CATSDYRFAGELFF

d_call: .
j_call: TRBJ1-6
clone_size: .
v_call: TRBV11-2
cdr3_nt: TGTGCCAGCAGCTCCTGGACAGAGAGTTATAATTCACCCCTCCACTTT
cdr3_aa: CASSSWTESYNSPLHF

d_call: TRBD1
j_call: TRBJ2-6
clone_size: .
v_call: TRBV28
cdr3_nt: TGTGCCTGCAGACAGGGGTTTGGTGGGGCCAACGTCCTGACTTTC
cdr3_aa: CACRQGFGGANVLTF

d_call: .
j_call: TRBJ1-2
clone_size: .
v_call: TRBV24-1
cdr3_nt: TGTGCCACCAGTGCCGTCGACCGAAACTATGGCTACACCTTC
cdr3_aa: CATSAVDRNYGYTF

d_call: .
j_call: TRBJ2-1
clone_size: .
v_call: TRBV7-6
cdr3_nt: TGTGCCAGCAGCTTAGGTCGGCAGGGGAGGAACAATGAGCAGTTCTTC
cdr3_aa: CASSLGRQGRNNEQFF

d_call: .
j_call: TRBJ1-3
clone_size: .
v_call: TRBV28
cdr3_nt: TGTGCCAGCAGTTTTGGAACGGTCTCTGGAAACACCATATATTTT
cdr3_aa: CASSFGTVSGNTIYF

d_call: .
j_call: TRBJ1-4
clone_size: few
v_call: TRBV9
cdr3_nt: TGTGCCAGCAGCAAGAGCGGTTCTGGGGAAAAACTGTTTTTT
cdr3_aa: CASSKSGSGEKLFF

d_call: .
j_call: TRBJ2-1
clone_size: .
v_call: TRBV7-2
cdr3_nt: TGTGCCAGCAGCTTAGCGCGATACAGGGCCCCCTACAATGAGCAGTTCTTC
cdr3_aa: CASSLARYRAPYNEQFF

d_call: TRBD2
j_call: TRBJ2-7
clone_size: .
v_call: TRBV6-1
cdr3_nt: TGTGCCAGCAGTGAAGCTAGCGGGGGGGCCTACGAGCAGTACTTC
cdr3_aa: CASSEASGGAYEQYF

d_call: .
j_call: TRBJ2-7
clone_size: .
v_call: TRBV5-1
cdr3_nt: TGCGCCAGCAGCGGTATGCAGCGCTACGAGCAGTACTTC
cdr3_aa: CASSGMQRYEQYF

d_call: TRBD1
j_call: TRBJ1-1
clone_size: .
v_call: TRBV4-1
cdr3_nt: TGCGCCAGCAGCCAAGGACAGGGGGCCGGCACTGAAGCTTTCTTT
cdr3_aa: CASSQGQGAGTEAFF

d_call: .
j_call: TRBJ1-1
clone_size: .
v_call: TRBV20-1
cdr3_nt: TGCAGTGCTAGTGCTGGCCACGACACTGAAGCTTTCTTT
cdr3_aa: CSASAGHDTEAFF

d_call: .
j_call: TRBJ1-1
clone_size: .
v_call: TRBV15
cdr3_nt: TGTGCCACCAGCAGCTTCCGGGGGGGGGTGGACACTGAAGCTTTCTTT
cdr3_aa: CATSSFRGGVDTEAFF

d_call: .
j_call: TRBJ2-1
clone_size: .
v_call: TRBV28
cdr3_nt: TGTGCCAGCAGTTTGACAGGGGAGCTAGCGGGCAATGAGCAGTTCTTC
cdr3_aa: CASSLTGELAGNEQFF

d_call: TRBD1
j_call: TRBJ2-7
clone_size: .
v_call: TRBV6-5
cdr3_nt: TGTGCCAGCAGTTGGACAGGAACCTACGAGCAGTACTTC
cdr3_aa: CASSWTGTYEQYF

d_call: .
j_call: TRBJ2-1
clone_size: .
v_call: TRBV4-3
cdr3_nt: TGCGCCAGCAGCCAATACCCCTCGGGGACCCATGAGGACAATGAGCAGTTCTTC
cdr3_aa: CASSQYPSGTHEDNEQFF

d_call: TRBD1
j_call: TRBJ1-2
clone_size: once
v_call: TRBV7-9
cdr3_nt: TGTGCCAGCAGCTCCGGGACAGACTATGGCTACACCTTC
cdr3_aa: CASSSGTDYGYTF

d_call: .
j_call: TRBJ2-7
clone_size: .
v_call: TRBV4-1
cdr3_nt: TGCGCCAGCAGCCAAGATGGGGGAACGAACGAGCAGTACTTC
cdr3_aa: CASSQDGGTNEQYF

d_call: .
j_call: TRBJ1-2
clone_size: .
v_call: TRBV7-9
cdr3_nt: TGTGCCAGCAGCGACGGACGGATACAACACTATGGCTACACCTTC
cdr3_aa: CASSDGRIQHYGYTF

d_call: .
j_call: TRBJ1-2
clone_size: .
v_call: TRBV7-2
cdr3_nt: TGTGCCAGCAGCCATCATTCGACAGCTAACTATGGCTACACCTTC
cdr3_aa: CASSHHSTANYGYTF

d_call: .
j_call: TRBJ1-5
clone_size: .
v_call: TRBV12-3/TRBV12-4
cdr3_nt: TGTGCCAGCAGCCACACATGGAATCAGCCCCAGCATTTT
cdr3_aa: CASSHTWNQPQHF

d_call: .
j_call: TRBJ2-1
clone_size: .
v_call: TRBV5-1
cdr3_nt: TGCGCCAGCAGCTTGGGGCCGGGGGACTACAATGAGCAGTTCTTC
cdr3_aa: CASSLGPGDYNEQFF

d_call: TRBD1
j_call: TRBJ1-1
clone_size: few
v_call: TRBV7-9
cdr3_nt: TGTGCCAGCAGCTTCCGGACAGGGACGAACTTTGAAGCTTTCTTT
cdr3_aa: CASSFRTGTNFEAFF

d_call: TRBD1
j_call: TRBJ1-5
clone_size: .
v_call: TRBV7-8
cdr3_nt: TGTGCCAGCAGCTTAGCGGGAATATCGGACAGGGCTTTCAATCAGCCCCAGCATTTT
cdr3_aa: CASSLAGISDRAFNQPQHF

d_call: TRBD1
j_call: TRBJ2-1
clone_size: .
v_call: TRBV11-3
cdr3_nt: TGTGCCAGCAGCTTAGGGGACAGGGAATTCAATGAGCAGTTCTTC
cdr3_aa: CASSLGDREFNEQFF

d_call: .
j_call: TRBJ2-7
clone_size: once
v_call: TRBV5-4
cdr3_nt: TGTGCCAGCAGCTTGGCACATACCTACGAGCAGTACTTC
cdr3_aa: CASSLAHTYEQYF

d_call: TRBD2
j_call: TRBJ2-7
clone_size: .
v_call: TRBV7-9
cdr3_nt: TGTGCCAGCAGCTCCCCGGGGGGGGCAGCCTACGAGCAGTACTTC
cdr3_aa: CASSSPGGAAYEQYF

d_call: .
j_call: TRBJ2-7
clone_size: .
v_call: TRBV3-1/TRBV3-2
cdr3_nt: TGTGCCAGCGGTCACCGGGGCTTACGGTACGAGCAGTACTTC
cdr3_aa: CASGHRGLRYEQYF